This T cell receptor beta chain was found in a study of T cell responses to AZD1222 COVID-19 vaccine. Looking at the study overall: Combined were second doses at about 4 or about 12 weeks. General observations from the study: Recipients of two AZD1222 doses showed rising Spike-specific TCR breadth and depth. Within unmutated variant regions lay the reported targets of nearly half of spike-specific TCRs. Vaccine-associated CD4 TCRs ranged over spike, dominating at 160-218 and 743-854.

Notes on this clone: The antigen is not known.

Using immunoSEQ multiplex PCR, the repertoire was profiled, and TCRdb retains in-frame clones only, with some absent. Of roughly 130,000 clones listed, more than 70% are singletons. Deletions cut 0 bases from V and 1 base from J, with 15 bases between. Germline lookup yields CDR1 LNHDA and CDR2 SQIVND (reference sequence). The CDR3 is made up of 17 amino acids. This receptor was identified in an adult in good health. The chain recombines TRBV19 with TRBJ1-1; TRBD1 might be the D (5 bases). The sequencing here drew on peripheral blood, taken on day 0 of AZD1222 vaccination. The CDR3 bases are TGTGCCAGTAGTATAGACGCTCCGGGGCTCGCGAACACTGAAGCTTTCTTT. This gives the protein CASSIDAPGLANTEAFF.